This TCR beta chain comes out of a study of Graves' ophthalmopathy and Graves' hyperthyroidism. Whole-study results and caveats: In separating ophthalmopathy from stable hyperthyroidism, a 13-signature model achieved 87.88% sensitivity and around 80% specificity.

This clonotype was recorded many times. Antigen specificity is unknown. The sequenced template was RNA, covering the TCR beta CDR3 region. A first-round RT-PCR used HTBI primers, followed by a second-round multiplex PCR. TCRdb fed the multiplex PCR reads into MiXCR, producing one record per CDR3 protein. In the table there are about 500,000 distinct CDR3 sequences, roughly 14% of which are singletons. V gave up 3 bases and J gave up 1 base, with 10 bases separating them. Germline V gives CDR1 SGHRS, CDR2 YFSETQ. This CDR3 comprises 14 residues. This sequence joins TRBV5-1 and TRBJ1-1, with D uncertain. Specimen: blood. This TCR came from a young woman with Graves' ophthalmopathy. CDR3 DNA sequence: TGCGCCAGCAGCTCCCCGACCGGGAACACTGAAGCTTTCTTT. Its translation is CASSSPTGNTEAFF.